This T cell receptor beta chain was identified in a study of human T cells and chemical hapten exposure. Study summary: All through the approximately 24-week study, the scalp of each patient received diphenylcyclopropenone doses weekly. DPC (0.01%) was patch tested on the upper back and read at 6 days.

Note on this clonotype: Its cognate antigen is unknown.

Per germline, CDR1 SGDLS and CDR2 YYNGEE. V gave up 5 bases and J gave up 6 bases, with 6 bases separating them. The CDR3 is 12 amino acids. General observations from the study: More PT1 expanded TCRs went with higher patch test scores. Unchanged with DPC sensitization were TCRs above 1 in 1000 frequency.

Time point in this sample: pre-sensitization, week 0. Treatment specified: therapeutic diphenylcyclopropenone sensitization with weekly scalp DPC. TCRdb reanalysed the RACE reads using MiXCR and keeps one entry per CDR3 protein. The table includes about 270,000 distinct CDR3 sequences, almost 8% detected once. The starting material was whole blood, obtained in connection with sensitization to the hapten diphenylcyclopropenone (DPC). The TCR sequence derives from a man aged 18 to 35 with alopecia areata. Some clones in this sample may be carry-over from other donors' samples. The V call is TRBV9, the J call TRBJ1-6; no clear D gene. CDR3 loop: CASSQSNSPLHF. In nucleotides, the CDR3 is TGTGCCAGCAGTCAAAGTAATTCACCCCTCCACTTT. The whole variable domain, remainder taken from reference TRBV9 and TRBJ1-6, is DSGVTQTPKHLITATGQRVTLRCSPRSGDLSVYWYQQSLDQGLQFLIQYYNGEERAKGNILERFSAQQFPDLHSELNLSSLELGDSALYFCASSQSNSPLHFGNGTRLTVT.